Given below is one TCR beta chain in context. These data originate in a study of blood T cell repertoires in COVID-19. The CDR3 extends over 15 amino acids. The J segment lost 3 bases and the V segment lost 5 bases, leaving 7 bases of the junction unmatched. Germline V gene sequence: CDR1 LNHDA, CDR2 SQIVND (reference sequence). The protocol was immunoSEQ multiplex PCR, while the TCRdb copy is restricted to in-frame clones and leaves out a portion. In the table there are 120,000 to 150,000 clones, around nine tenths of which are singletons. V is TRBV19 and J is TRBJ2-7; TRBD2 matches at 10 bases. The TCR originated in a woman aged 30 to 39 with acute COVID-19. The sample consisted of PBMCs or T cells enriched from blood (not recorded which). The CDR3 DNA is TGTGCCAGTAGTGACACAGCGGGAGGGGGCTACGAGCAGTACTTC. The encoded protein is CASSDTAGGGYEQYF. Filled out from reference TRBV19 and TRBJ2-7, the complete variable domain reads DGGITQSPKYLFRKEGQNVTLSCEQNLNHDAMYWYRQDPGQGLRLIYYSQIVNDFQKGDIAEGYSVSREKKESFPLTVTSAQKNPTAFYLCASSDTAGGGYEQYFGPGTRLTVT.